Given below is one T cell receptor (beta chain) in context. Method: immunoSEQ multiplex PCR; TCRdb's copy keeps in-frame clones and lacks some. The sample holds 60,000 to 70,000 clones, approximately 82% seen once. The sample belongs to a study of radiotherapy plus CTLA-4 blockade in lung cancer. At the level of the study: Among enrolled patients, 15% to 20% responded and roughly 31% achieved disease control.

Each patient with chemo-refractory metastatic non-small-cell lung cancer was treated with focal radiation plus CTLA-4 blockade using ipilimumab. The clonotype comes from a human donor with non-small cell lung cancer who had a partial response to radiotherapy plus ipilimumab. This specimen was peripheral blood, taken from a patient treated with radiotherapy plus ipilimumab.

DNA of the CDR3: TGTGCCAGCAGCCTAGGAAGCGGAAAAGTCAATGAGCAGTTCTTC. Its protein is CASSLGSGKVNEQFF. This chain connects TRBV5-8 to TRBJ2-1; tentative D call: TRBD2 (5 bases). The CDR3 length is 15 residues. Between the trimmed V and J ends, which lost 4 bases and 6 bases, there was a span of 17 bases. Germline V CDR1 and CDR2: SGHTS, YDEGEE.